One and the same sample provided the 2 T cell receptor beta chains below, sequenced in a study of T cell repertoires in cytomegalovirus infection. TCRdb re-called the reads with MiXCR, one entry per CDR3 protein. This table holds 310,000 or so distinct CDR3 sequences, under 30% found once. Sequenced material: PBMCs. The receptor set was obtained from a human donor in good health (CMV status not recorded). Some clones in this sample may be carry-over from other donors' samples.

The chain uses TRBV7-2 and TRBJ2-1; the D is unclear. Per germline, CDR1 SGHTA and CDR2 FQGNSA. Deletions cut 5 bases from V and 7 bases from J, with 9 bases between. The CDR3 extends over 12 amino acids. CDR3 sequence (DNA): TGTGCCAGCAGCCCGGTTCGGAATGAGCAGTTCTTC. This gives the protein CASSPVRNEQFF.

This clonotype was seen ten or more times. The V and J genes are TRBV12-3 or TRBV12-4 and TRBJ2-7; 11 bases are shared with TRBD2. J was trimmed by 3 bases and V by 6 bases; bases with no gene match: 10. This CDR3 spans 16 amino acids. The CDR3: CASSFELAGDYYEQYF. CDR3 sequence (DNA): TGTGCCAGCAGCTTTGAACTAGCGGGAGACTACTACGAGCAGTACTTC.